The 12 T cell receptor beta chains in this list originate from one sample, sequenced in a study of shared clonotypes between healthy human individuals. CD45RO-negative, CCR7-selected cells formed the naive CD8 fraction, which excluded terminally differentiated effector memory CD45RA+ cells. The data were produced by immunoSEQ multiplex PCR, yet TCRdb's version contains in-frame clones alone and is incomplete. In the table there are around 2.1 million clones, 85% to 95% of which are singletons. The source material was naive CD8+ T cells from PBMCs. The receptors were gathered from a man between 18 and 29 years old in good health. Some clones in this sample may be carry-over from other donors' samples.

V and J are TRBV7-6 and TRBJ2-3; a possible D gene is TRBD2 (6 bases). The V end lost 1 base, the J end lost 2 bases, and 10 bases lay between the germline ends. From germline, CDR1 is SGHVS and CDR2 FNYEAQ. The CDR3 loop spans 15 amino acids. The CDR3 coding sequence is TGTGCCAGCAGCTTAGGGTGGCGGGACACAGATACGCAGTATTTT. Residues: CASSLGWRDTDTQYF.

Points on this clone: One end of the junction does not line up with germline, which may come from a read error. The rearrangement links TRBV7-9 to TRBJ2-7; 10 bases agree with TRBD1. The CDR3 totals 14 residues. Germline lookup yields CDR1 SEHNR and CDR2 FQNEAQ (reference sequence). CDR3 in DNA: TGTGCCAGCAGCGATTCCCGGGACAGGGGCTTCAAGGACTTC. Encoded protein: CASSDSRDRGFKDF.

This chain joins TRBV15 and TRBJ2-3; D possibly uses TRBD1 or TRBD2 (5 bases each). The CDR3 runs to 17 residues. Deletions cut 2 bases from V and 1 base from J, with 16 bases between. Germline V gene sequence: CDR1 LNHNV, CDR2 YYDKDF (reference sequence). The CDR3 here is CATSRIPPQGRTDTQYF. CDR3 bases: TGTGCCACCAGCAGAATCCCCCCCCAGGGACGCACAGATACGCAGTATTTT.

The chain joins TRBV27 to TRBJ2-2; D is ambiguous. This CDR3 is built from 14 residues. The germline V and J ends were trimmed by 3 bases and 7 bases, with 12 bases remaining between them. Germline CDR1 MNHEY, CDR2 SMNVEV (reference sequence). The CDR3 spells CASSFGTLGGELFF. The CDR3, as DNA: TGTGCCAGCAGTTTCGGCACCCTCGGCGGGGAGCTGTTTTTT.

The CDR3 DNA sequence: TGTGCCAGCAGCCCGGCGGGAGGACGAGATGGCTACACCTTC. It is translated as CASSPAGGRDGYTF. J is TRBJ1-2 and V is TRBV7-2; the D is unclear. Between the trimmed V and J ends, which lost 5 bases and 6 bases, there was a span of 16 bases. This CDR3 has 14 residues. The V gene's germline CDR1 is SGHTA and CDR2 FQGNSA.

The chain carries TRBV18 and TRBJ2-7; D may be TRBD1 or TRBD2 (5 bases each). Germline CDR1 reads KGHSH; CDR2 reads LQKENI. V lost 4 bases and J 1 base, leaving 32 bases between the germline ends. The CDR3 runs 21 residues. In nucleotides, the CDR3 is TGTGCCAGCTCACGAACCCCGCCGTTGATTCTAGGCCGGGACCCTTCCTACGAGCAGTACTTC. This sequence encodes CASSRTPPLILGRDPSYEQYF.

V gene TRBV13 combines with J gene TRBJ2-1, with D possibly matching TRBD1 (6 bases). The ends were cut back, 7 bases at V and 0 bases at J, with 19 bases in the middle. This CDR3 is 17 amino acids long. Germline V gene data show CDR1 as PRHDT and CDR2 as FYEKMQ (reference sequence). This chain's CDR3 is CASTIRTVQSSYNEQFF. CDR3 coding DNA: TGTGCCAGCACCATACGGACAGTCCAAAGCTCCTACAATGAGCAGTTCTTC.

This clone was observed once. The chain uses TRBV19 and TRBJ2-7; 8 bases agree with TRBD1. The CDR3 contains 14 residues. The V and J ends lost 3 bases and 2 bases, in that order; junction bases with no gene match: 3. The V gene's germline CDR1 is LNHDA and CDR2 SQIVND (reference sequence). The CDR3 coding sequence is TGTGCCAGTAGTATCCAGGGGGCTGCCTACGAGCAGTACTTC. As protein: CASSIQGAAYEQYF.

The chain uses TRBV29-1 and TRBJ1-2, with D tentatively TRBD1 (5 bases). The germline V and J ends were trimmed by 5 bases and 4 bases, with 14 bases remaining between them. This CDR3 contains 13 residues. Germline V gene data show CDR1 as SQVTM and CDR2 as ANQGSEA. The CDR3 loop is CSVLGQGIYGYTF. CDR3 nucleotide sequence: TGCAGCGTTTTGGGTCAGGGTATCTATGGCTACACCTTC.

This sequence joins TRBV29-1 and TRBJ1-2; no definite D call. The CDR3 has 15 residues. Germline V gene lookup returns CDR1 SQVTM and CDR2 ANQGSEA. V shed 3 bases and J shed 2 bases, with 16 bases lying between them. CDR3 coding DNA: TGCAGCGTTGAGTTTTTCGAATCTCTAAACTATGGCTACACCTTC. It encodes CSVEFFESLNYGYTF. Complete variable domain (other parts from reference TRBV29-1 and TRBJ1-2): SAVISQKPSRDICQRGTSLTIQCQVDSQVTMMFWYRQQPGQSLTLIATANQGSEATYESGFVIDKFPISRPNLTFSTLTVSNMSPEDSSIYLCSVEFFESLNYGYTFGSGTRLTVV.

Here the CDR3 reads CASSLFRSNTGELFF. Written as DNA, the CDR3 is TGTGCCAGCAGCTTATTCAGGTCGAACACCGGGGAGCTGTTTTTT. The chain carries TRBV7-3 and TRBJ2-2; D is uncertain. V was cut by 2 bases and J by 0 bases, with 7 bases left in between. The CDR3 is made up of 15 amino acids. The V gene's germline CDR1 is SGHTA and CDR2 FQGTGA.

The rearrangement uses TRBV2 and TRBJ2-1; TRBD1 matches at 7 bases. This CDR3 has 14 amino acids. V shed 4 bases and J 9 bases; nucleotides not matched to a gene: 9. Germline V CDR1 and CDR2: SNHLY, FYNNEI. The CDR3, as DNA: TGTGCCAGCAGTGGGCGACAGGGTTTGGGTGAGCAGTTCTTC. It specifies CASSGRQGLGEQFF.